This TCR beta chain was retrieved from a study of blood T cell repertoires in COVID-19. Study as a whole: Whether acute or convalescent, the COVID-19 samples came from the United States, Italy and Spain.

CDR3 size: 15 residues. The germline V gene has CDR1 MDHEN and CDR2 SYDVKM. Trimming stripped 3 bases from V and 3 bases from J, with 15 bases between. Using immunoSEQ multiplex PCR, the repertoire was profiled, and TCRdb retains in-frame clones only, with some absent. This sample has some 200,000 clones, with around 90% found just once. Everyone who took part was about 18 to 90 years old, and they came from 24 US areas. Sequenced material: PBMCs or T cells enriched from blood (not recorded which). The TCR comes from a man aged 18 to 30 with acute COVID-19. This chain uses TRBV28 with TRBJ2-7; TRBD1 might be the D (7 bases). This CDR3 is CASSFPEQGGYEQYF. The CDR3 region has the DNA TGTGCCAGCAGTTTCCCTGAGCAGGGGGGCTACGAGCAGTACTTC.